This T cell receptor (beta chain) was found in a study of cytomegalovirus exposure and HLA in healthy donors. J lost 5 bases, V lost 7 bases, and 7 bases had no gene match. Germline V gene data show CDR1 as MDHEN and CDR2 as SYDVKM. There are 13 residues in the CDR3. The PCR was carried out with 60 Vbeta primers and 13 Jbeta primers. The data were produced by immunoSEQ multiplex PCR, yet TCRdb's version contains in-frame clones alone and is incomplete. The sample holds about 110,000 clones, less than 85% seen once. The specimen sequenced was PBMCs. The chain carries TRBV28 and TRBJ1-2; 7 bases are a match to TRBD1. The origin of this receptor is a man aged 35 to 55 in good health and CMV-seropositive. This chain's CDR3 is CASTPGQKYGYTF. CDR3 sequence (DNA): TGTGCCAGCACCCCGGGACAGAAATATGGCTACACCTTC.